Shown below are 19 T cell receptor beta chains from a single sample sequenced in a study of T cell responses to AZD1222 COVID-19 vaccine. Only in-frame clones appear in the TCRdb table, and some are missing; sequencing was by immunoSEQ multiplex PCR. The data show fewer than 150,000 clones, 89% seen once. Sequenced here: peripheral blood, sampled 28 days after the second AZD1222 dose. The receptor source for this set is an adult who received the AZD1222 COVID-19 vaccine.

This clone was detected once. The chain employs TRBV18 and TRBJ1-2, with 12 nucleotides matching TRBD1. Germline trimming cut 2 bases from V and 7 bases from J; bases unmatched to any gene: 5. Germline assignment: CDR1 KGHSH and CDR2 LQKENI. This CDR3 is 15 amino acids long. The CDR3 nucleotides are TGTGCCAGCTCACCAGGGACAGGGGGCAGTGGTGGCTACACCTTC. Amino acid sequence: CASSPGTGGSGGYTF.

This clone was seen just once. CDR3 bases: TGCGCCAGCAGTGTTAGCGGGCCCTCCTACAATGAGCAGTTCTTC. Translated, it gives CASSVSGPSYNEQFF. V and J are TRBV10-1 and TRBJ2-1; 7 positions agree with TRBD2. The length of the CDR3 is 15 residues. The J segment lost 0 bases and the V segment lost 4 bases, leaving 3 bases of the junction unmatched. In germline, CDR1 is WNHNN, CDR2 SYGVQD (reference sequence).

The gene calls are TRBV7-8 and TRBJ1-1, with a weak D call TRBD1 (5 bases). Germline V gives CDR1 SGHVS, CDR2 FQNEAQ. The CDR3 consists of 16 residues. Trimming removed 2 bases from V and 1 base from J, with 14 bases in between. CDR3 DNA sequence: TGTGCCAGCAGCTTAAGGGCAACGCAGGGGAACACTGAAGCTTTCTTT. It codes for CASSLRATQGNTEAFF.

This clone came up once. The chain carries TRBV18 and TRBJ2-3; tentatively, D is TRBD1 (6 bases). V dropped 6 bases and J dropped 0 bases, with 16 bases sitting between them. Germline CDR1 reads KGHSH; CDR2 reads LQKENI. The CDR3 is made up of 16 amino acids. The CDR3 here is CASSSFSGASTDTQYF. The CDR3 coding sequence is TGTGCCAGCTCGTCCTTCTCAGGGGCCAGCACAGATACGCAGTATTTT.

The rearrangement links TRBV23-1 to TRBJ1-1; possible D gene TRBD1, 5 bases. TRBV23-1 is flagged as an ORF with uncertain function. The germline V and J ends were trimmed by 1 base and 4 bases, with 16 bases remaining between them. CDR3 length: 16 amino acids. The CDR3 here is CASSQYGPRVVTEAFF. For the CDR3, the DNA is TGCGCCAGCAGTCAATACGGGCCCAGGGTGGTCACTGAAGCTTTCTTT.

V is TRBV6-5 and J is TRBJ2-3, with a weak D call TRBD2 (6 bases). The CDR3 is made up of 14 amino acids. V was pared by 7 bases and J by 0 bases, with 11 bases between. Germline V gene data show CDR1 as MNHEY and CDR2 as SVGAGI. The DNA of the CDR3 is TGTGCCAGCACCTATGGAGGGAGCACAGATACGCAGTATTTT. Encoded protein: CASTYGGSTDTQYF.

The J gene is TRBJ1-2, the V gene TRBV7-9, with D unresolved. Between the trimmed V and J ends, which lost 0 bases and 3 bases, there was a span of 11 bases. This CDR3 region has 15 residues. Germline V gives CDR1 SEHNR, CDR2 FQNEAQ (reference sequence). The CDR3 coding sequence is TGTGCCAGCAGCTTAGCGCTGGTGACGGACTATGGCTACACCTTC. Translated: CASSLALVTDYGYTF.

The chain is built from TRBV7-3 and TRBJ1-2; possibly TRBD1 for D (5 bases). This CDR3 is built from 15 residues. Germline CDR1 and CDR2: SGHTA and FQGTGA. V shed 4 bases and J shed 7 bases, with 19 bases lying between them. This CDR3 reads CASSSNGAGFGGYTF. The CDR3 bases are TGTGCCAGCAGCTCCAATGGGGCAGGCTTTGGTGGCTACACCTTC.

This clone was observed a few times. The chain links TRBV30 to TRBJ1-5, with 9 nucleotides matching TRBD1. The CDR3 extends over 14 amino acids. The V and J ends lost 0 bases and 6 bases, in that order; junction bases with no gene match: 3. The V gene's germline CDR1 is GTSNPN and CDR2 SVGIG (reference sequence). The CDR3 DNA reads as TGTGCCTGGAGTGTCACAGGGGGCTCTCAGCCCCAGCATTTT. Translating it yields CAWSVTGGSQPQHF.

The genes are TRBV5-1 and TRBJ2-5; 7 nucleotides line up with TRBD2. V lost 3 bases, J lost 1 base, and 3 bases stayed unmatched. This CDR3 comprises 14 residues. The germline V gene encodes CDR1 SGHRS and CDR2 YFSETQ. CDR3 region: CASSSGGIQETQYF. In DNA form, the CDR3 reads TGCGCCAGCAGCTCCGGGGGGATCCAAGAGACCCAGTACTTC.

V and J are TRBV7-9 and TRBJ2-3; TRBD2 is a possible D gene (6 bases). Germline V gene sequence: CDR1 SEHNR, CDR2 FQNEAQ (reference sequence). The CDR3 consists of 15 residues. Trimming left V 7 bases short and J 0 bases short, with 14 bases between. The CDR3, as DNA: TGTGCCAGCATCCTCCGGGGGTTAAGCACAGATACGCAGTATTTT. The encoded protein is CASILRGLSTDTQYF.

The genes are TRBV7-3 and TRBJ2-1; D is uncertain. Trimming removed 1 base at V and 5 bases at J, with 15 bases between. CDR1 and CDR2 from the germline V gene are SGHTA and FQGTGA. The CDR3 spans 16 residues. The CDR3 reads CASSLKQPGRNNEQFF. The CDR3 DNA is TGTGCCAGCAGCTTAAAACAGCCAGGCCGGAACAATGAGCAGTTCTTC.

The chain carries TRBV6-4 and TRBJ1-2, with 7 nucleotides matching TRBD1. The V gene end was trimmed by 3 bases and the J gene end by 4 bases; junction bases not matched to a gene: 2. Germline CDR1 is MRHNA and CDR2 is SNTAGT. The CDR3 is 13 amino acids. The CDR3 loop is CASSETGSYGYTF. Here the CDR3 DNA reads TGTGCCAGCAGTGAGACAGGGTCCTATGGCTACACCTTC.

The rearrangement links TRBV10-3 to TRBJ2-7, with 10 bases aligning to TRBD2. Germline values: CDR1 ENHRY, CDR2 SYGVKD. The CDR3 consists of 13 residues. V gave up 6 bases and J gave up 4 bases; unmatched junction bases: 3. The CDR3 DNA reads TGTGCCATCAGCGGGACTAGCGAGTACGAGCAGTACTTC. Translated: CAISGTSEYEQYF.

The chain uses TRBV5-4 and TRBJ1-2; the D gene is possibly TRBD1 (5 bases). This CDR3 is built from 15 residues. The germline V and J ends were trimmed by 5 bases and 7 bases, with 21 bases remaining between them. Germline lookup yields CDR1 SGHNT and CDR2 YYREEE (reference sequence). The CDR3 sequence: CASRGGGGGESGYTF. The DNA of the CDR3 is TGTGCCAGCAGGGGTGGAGGCGGGGGGGAAAGTGGCTACACCTTC.

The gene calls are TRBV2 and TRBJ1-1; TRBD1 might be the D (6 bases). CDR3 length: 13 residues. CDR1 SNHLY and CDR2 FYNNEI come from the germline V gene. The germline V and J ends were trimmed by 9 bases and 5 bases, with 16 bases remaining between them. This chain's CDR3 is CASSLQGQTEAFF. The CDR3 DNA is TGTGCCAGTTCCCTACAGGGTCAAACTGAAGCTTTCTTT. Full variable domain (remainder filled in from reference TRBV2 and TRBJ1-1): EPEVTQTPSHQVTQMGQEVILRCVPISNHLYFYWYRQILGQKVEFLVSFYNNEISEKSEIFDDQFSVERPDGSNFTLKIRSTKLEDSAMYFCASSLQGQTEAFFGQGTRLTVV.

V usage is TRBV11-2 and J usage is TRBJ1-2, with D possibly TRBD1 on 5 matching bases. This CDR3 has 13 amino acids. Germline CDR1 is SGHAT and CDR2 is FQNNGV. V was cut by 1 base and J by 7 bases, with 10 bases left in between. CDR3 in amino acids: CASSLGQGSGYTF. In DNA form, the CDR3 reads TGTGCCAGCAGCTTAGGGCAGGGAAGTGGCTACACCTTC.

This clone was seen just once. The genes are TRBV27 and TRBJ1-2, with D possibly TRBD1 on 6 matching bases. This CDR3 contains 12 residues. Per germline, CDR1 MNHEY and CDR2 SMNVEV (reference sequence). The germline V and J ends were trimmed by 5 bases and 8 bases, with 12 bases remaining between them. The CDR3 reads CASSPYGQGYTF. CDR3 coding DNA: TGTGCCAGCAGTCCCTACGGACAGGGCTACACCTTC.

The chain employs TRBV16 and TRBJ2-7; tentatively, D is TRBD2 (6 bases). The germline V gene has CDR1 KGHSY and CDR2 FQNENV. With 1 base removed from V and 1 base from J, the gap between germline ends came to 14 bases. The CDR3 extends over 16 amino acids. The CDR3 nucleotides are TGTGCCAGCAGCCAATTTGGGCGGGGACCATCCTACGAGCAGTACTTC. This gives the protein CASSQFGRGPSYEQYF.